This TCR beta chain was sequenced for a study of cytomegalovirus exposure and HLA in healthy donors. The V segment lost 2 bases and the J segment 1 base; nucleotides outside the gene matches: 4. This CDR3 spans 15 amino acids. Germline V gene lookup returns CDR1 SGHVS and CDR2 FQNEAQ. A multiplex PCR was run with 60 Vbeta primers and 13 Jbeta primers. Sequencing was performed with immunoSEQ multiplex PCR; in TCRdb, only in-frame clones are kept and a portion is missing. The profile shows about 120,000 clones, 73% of them singletons. Sequenced sample: PBMCs. The gene calls are TRBV7-8 and TRBJ2-7; 8 bases map to TRBD1. The TCR was taken from a woman aged 40 to 50 in good health and CMV-seronegative. CDR3 DNA sequence: TGTGCCAGCAGCTTAAGTGACAGGGGTTCCTACGAGCAGTACTTC. Protein: CASSLSDRGSYEQYF. Based on the CDR3 plus reference TRBV7-8 and TRBJ2-7, the full variable domain is GAGVSQSPRYKVAKRGQDVALRCDPISGHVSLFWYQQALGQGPEFLTYFQNEAQLDKSGLPSDRFFAERPEGSVSTLKIQRTQQEDSAVYLCASSLSDRGSYEQYFGPGTRLTVT.